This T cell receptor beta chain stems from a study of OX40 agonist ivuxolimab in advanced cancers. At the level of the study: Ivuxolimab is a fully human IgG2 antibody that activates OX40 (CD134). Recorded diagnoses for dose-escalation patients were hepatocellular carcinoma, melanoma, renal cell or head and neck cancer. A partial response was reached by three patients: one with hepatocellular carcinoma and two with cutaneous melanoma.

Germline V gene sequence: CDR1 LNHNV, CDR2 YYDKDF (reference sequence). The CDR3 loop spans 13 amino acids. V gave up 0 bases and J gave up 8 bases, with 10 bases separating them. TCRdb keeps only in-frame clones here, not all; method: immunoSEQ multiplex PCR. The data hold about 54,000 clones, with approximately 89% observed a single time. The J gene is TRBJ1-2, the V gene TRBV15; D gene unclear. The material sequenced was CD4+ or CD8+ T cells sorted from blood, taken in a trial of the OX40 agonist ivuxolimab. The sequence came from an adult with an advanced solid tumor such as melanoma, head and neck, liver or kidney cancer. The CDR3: CATSRESARGYTF. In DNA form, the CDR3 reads TGTGCCACCAGCAGAGAGTCGGCACGGGGCTACACCTTC.